The 8 T cell receptor beta chains presented below share a single source sample, sequenced in a study of shared clonotypes between healthy human individuals. Clones were read by immunoSEQ multiplex PCR, and TCRdb kept only the in-frame ones, dropping some. The table has 2.5 million or so clones, around nine tenths seen once. The sequencing sample was made of naive CD4+ T cells sorted from blood. Specified subset: CD45RA+ positively selected. The receptors stem from a man younger than 35 in good health.

This clone was detected a few times. The genes are TRBV7-9 and TRBJ1-2; the D is unclear. Between the trimmed V and J ends, which lost 1 base and 9 bases, there was a span of 12 bases. The germline CDR1 and CDR2 sequences are SEHNR and FQNEAQ (reference sequence). This CDR3 is built from 13 residues. CDR3 sequence (DNA): TGTGCCAGCAGCTTAGTACTCACCGGGAGCTACACCTTC. This encodes CASSLVLTGSYTF.

V is TRBV6-5 and J is TRBJ2-1, with D unresolved. CDR1 and CDR2 (germline): MNHEY, SVGAGI. The CDR3 spans 16 residues. The germline V and J ends were trimmed by 1 base and 4 bases, with 14 bases remaining between them. The CDR3 DNA is TGTGCCAGCAGTTACTTAAGGGCGGACCGATACAATGAGCAGTTCTTC. Translation gives CASSYLRADRYNEQFF.

The chain is built from TRBV6-5 and TRBJ1-1, with TRBD1 matching 7 bases. The CDR3 is 13 amino acids. Germline V gives CDR1 MNHEY, CDR2 SVGAGI. V trimming: 2 bases; J trimming: 8 bases; junction bases outside the gene matches: 5. This chain's CDR3 is CASSYTQQGEAFF. The CDR3 bases are TGTGCCAGCAGTTACACGCAACAGGGGGAAGCTTTCTTT.

The rearrangement joins TRBV5-4 to TRBJ2-7, with a weak D call TRBD2 (6 bases). CDR3 length equals 16 residues. Germline CDR1 reads SGHNT; CDR2 reads YYREEE (reference sequence). Trimming pared 3 bases from V and 0 bases from J, leaving 16 bases between. CDR3 sequence reads: CASSSPRDGGSYEQYF. CDR3 nucleotides: TGTGCCAGCAGCTCGCCCCGGGACGGGGGCTCCTACGAGCAGTACTTC. The full variable domain, completed using reference TRBV5-4 and TRBJ2-7, is ETGVTQSPTHLIKTRGQQVTLRCSSQSGHNTVSWYQQALGQGPQFIFQYYREEENGRGNFPPRFSGLQFPNYSSELNVNALELDDSALYLCASSSPRDGGSYEQYFGPGTRLTVT.

The chain has TRBV2 and TRBJ2-3; TRBD2 aligns across 7 bases. Trimming cost V 3 bases and J 2 bases; bases outside gene matches: 14. Germline assignment: CDR1 SNHLY and CDR2 FYNNEI. The CDR3 extends over 18 amino acids. The CDR3 nucleotides are TGTGCCAGCAGTGATCGCCCCTCCGGAGGACTAGACACAGATACGCAGTATTTT. The encoded protein is CASSDRPSGGLDTDTQYF.

V usage is TRBV7-2 and J usage is TRBJ1-1, with D possibly matching TRBD1 (5 bases). This CDR3 region has 15 residues. Germline CDR1 reads SGHTA; CDR2 reads FQGNSA. V lost 2 bases to trimming and J lost 1 base, with 11 bases between them. The CDR3 bases are TGTGCCAGCAGCTTACAACTCGGGACGAACACTGAAGCTTTCTTT. Its protein product is CASSLQLGTNTEAFF.

Concerning this clone: Other DNA sequences within the sample encode an identical CDR3. V is TRBV6-5 and J is TRBJ1-2; 7 nucleotides align to TRBD1. This CDR3 has 13 residues. The V gene's germline CDR1 is MNHEY and CDR2 SVGAGI. V gave up 0 bases and J gave up 8 bases; unmatched junction bases: 3. The CDR3 loop reads CASSYSGGSGYTF. The CDR3 DNA reads as TGTGCCAGCAGTTACTCAGGGGGCAGCGGCTACACCTTC.

This chain's CDR3 is CASRKVVMNTEAFF. The DNA for the CDR3 is TGTGCCAGCAGAAAGGTAGTAATGAACACTGAAGCTTTCTTT. V is TRBV6-5 and J is TRBJ1-1; unclear D gene. The CDR3 extends over 14 amino acids. Germline V gene lookup returns CDR1 MNHEY and CDR2 SVGAGI. V lost 6 bases, J lost 0 bases, and 11 bases lay in between.